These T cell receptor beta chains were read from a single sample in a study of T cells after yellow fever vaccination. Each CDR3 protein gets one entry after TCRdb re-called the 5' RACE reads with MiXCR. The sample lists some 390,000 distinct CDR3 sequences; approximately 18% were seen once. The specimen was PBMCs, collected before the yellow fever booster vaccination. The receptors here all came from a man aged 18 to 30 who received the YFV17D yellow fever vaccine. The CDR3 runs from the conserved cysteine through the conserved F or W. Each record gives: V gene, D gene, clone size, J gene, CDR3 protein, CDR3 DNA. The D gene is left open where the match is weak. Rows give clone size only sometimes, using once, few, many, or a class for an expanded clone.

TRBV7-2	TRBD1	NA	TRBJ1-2	CASSSTGQPYGYTF	TGTGCCAGCAGCTCAACGGGACAGCCCTATGGCTACACCTTC
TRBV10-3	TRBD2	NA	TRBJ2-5	CAIRAGEETQYF	TGTGCCATTAGAGCGGGGGAAGAGACCCAGTACTTC
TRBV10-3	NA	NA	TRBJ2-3	CAISDRDRTDTQYF	TGTGCCATCAGTGACAGGGATCGCACAGATACGCAGTATTTT
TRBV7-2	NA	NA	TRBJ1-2	CASSSYERGYTF	TGTGCCAGCAGCTCGTACGAGCGAGGCTACACCTTC
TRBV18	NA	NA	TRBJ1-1	CASSSANTEAFF	TGTGCCAGCTCATCCGCGAACACTGAAGCTTTCTTT
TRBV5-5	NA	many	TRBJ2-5	CASSLGGKETQYF	TGTGCCAGCAGCTTGGGTGGGAAAGAGACCCAGTACTTC
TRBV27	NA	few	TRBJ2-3	CASSLYAGGVTQYF	TGTGCCAGCAGTTTATATGCAGGGGGGGTTACGCAGTATTTT
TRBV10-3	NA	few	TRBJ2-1	CAISGKGNRDNEQFF	TGTGCCATCAGTGGTAAGGGCAATCGGGACAATGAGCAGTTCTTC
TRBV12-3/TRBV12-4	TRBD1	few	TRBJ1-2	CASSLGQGDHYGYTF	TGTGCCAGCAGCCTCGGACAGGGCGATCACTATGGCTACACCTTC
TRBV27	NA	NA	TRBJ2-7	CASSLKQHSYEQYF	TGTGCCAGCAGTTTAAAACAGCACTCCTACGAGCAGTACTTC
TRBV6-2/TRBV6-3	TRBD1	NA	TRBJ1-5	CASSYHRGWNQPQHF	TGTGCCAGCAGTTACCACAGGGGTTGGAATCAGCCCCAGCATTTT
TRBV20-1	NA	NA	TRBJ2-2	CSARWGTGRGELFF	TGCAGTGCTAGATGGGGAACAGGTCGTGGGGAGCTGTTTTTT
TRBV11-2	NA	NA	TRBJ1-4	CASSFMEGQELFF	TGTGCCAGCAGCTTTATGGAGGGCCAGGAACTGTTTTTT
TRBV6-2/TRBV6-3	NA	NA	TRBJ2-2	CASSRAGVSTGELFF	TGTGCCAGCAGTCGGGCAGGGGTCTCCACCGGGGAGCTGTTTTTT
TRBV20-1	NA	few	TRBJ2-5	CSAQTAGQETQYF	TGCAGTGCCCAAACGGCGGGGCAAGAGACCCAGTACTTC
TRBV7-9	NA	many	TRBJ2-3	CASSPGGDTQYF	TGTGCCAGCAGCCCTGGAGGAGATACGCAGTATTTT
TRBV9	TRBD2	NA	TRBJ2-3	CASSVGTSGTDTQYF	TGTGCCAGCAGCGTAGGGACTAGCGGCACAGATACGCAGTATTTT
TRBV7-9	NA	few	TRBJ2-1	CASSYLGGPSFF	TGTGCCAGCAGCTACTTGGGGGGCCCATCGTTCTTC
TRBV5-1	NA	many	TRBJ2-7	CASSLEPGYSYEQYF	TGCGCCAGCAGCTTAGAGCCGGGCTACTCCTACGAGCAGTACTTC
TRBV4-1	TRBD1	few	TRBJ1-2	CASSQPSGGVSYGYTF	TGCGCCAGCAGCCAGCCATCAGGGGGGGTGTCGTATGGCTACACCTTC
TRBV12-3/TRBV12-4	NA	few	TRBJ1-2	CASSLGGPRGYTF	TGTGCCAGCAGTTTAGGGGGTCCGCGAGGCTACACCTTC
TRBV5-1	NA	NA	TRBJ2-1	CASSLARVIDEQFF	TGCGCCAGCAGCTTGGCTAGGGTTATCGATGAGCAGTTCTTC
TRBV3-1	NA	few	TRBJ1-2	CASSQEGGYTF	TGTGCCAGCAGCCAGGAGGGTGGCTACACCTTC
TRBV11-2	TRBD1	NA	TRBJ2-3	CASTPQGASTDTQYF	TGTGCCAGCACCCCCCAGGGGGCCAGCACAGATACGCAGTATTTT
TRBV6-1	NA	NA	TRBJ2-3	CASSHRNFPDTQYF	TGTGCCAGCAGTCACCGGAACTTCCCAGATACGCAGTATTTT
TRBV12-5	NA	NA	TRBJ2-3	CASGLGGLADTQYF	TGTGCTAGTGGTTTGGGGGGGCTGGCAGATACGCAGTATTTT
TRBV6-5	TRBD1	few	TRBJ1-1	CASRPGTENTEAFF	TGTGCCAGCAGGCCCGGGACAGAAAACACTGAAGCTTTCTTT